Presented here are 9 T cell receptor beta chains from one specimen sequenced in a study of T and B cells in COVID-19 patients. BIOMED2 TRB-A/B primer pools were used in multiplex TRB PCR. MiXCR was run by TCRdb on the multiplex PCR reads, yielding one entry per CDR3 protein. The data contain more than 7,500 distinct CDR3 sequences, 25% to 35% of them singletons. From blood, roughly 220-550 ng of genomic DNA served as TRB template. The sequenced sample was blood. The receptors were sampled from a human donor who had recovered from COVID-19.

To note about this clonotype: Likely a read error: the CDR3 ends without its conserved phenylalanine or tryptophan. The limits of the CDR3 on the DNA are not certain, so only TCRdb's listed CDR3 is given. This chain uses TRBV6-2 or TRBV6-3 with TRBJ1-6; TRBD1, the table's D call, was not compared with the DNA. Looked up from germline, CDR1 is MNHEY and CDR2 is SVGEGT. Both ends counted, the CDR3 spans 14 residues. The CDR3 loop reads CATDNQGGKAPRHC.

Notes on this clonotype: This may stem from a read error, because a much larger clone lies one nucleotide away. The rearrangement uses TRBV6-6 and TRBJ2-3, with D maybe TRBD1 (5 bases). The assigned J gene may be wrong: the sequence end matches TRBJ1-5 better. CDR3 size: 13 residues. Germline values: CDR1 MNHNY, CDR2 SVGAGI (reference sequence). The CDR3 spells CASSPSLGDTQHF. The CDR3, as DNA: TGTGCCAGCAGTCCCTCCTTGGGGGATACGCAGCATTTT.

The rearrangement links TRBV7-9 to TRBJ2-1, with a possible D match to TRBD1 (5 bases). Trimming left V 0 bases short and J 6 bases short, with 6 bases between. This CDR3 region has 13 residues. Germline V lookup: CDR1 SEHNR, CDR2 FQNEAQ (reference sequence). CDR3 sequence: CASSLAQGNEQFF. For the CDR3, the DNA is TGTGCCAGCAGCTTAGCCCAGGGCAATGAGCAGTTCTTC.

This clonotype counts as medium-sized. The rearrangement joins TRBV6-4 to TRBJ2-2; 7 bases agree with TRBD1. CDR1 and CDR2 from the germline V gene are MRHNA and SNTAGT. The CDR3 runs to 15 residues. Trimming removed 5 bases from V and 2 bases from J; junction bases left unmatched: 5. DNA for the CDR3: TGTGCCAGCAGTCCAGGGACAGATAACACCGGGGAGCTGTTTTTT. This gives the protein CASSPGTDNTGELFF.

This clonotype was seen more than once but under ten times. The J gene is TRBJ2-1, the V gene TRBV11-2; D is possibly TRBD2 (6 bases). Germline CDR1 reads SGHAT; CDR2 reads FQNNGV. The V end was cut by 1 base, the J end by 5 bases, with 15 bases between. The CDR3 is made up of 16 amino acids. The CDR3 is CASSLVSGGANNEQFF. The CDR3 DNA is TGTGCCAGCAGCTTAGTCTCCGGGGGAGCCAACAATGAGCAGTTCTTC.

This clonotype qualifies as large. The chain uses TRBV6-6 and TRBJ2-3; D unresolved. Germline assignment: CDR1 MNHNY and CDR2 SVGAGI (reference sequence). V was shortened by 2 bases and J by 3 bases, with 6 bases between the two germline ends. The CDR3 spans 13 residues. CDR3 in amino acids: CASSYTETDTQYF. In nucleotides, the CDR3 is TGTGCCAGCAGTTACACGGAAACAGATACGCAGTATTTT.

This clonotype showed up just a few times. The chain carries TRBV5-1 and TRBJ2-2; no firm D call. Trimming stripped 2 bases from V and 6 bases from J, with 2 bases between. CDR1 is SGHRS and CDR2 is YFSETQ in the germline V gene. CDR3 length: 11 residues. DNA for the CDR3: TGCGCCAGCAGCTTTGCCGGGGAGCTGTTTTTT. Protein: CASSFAGELFF.

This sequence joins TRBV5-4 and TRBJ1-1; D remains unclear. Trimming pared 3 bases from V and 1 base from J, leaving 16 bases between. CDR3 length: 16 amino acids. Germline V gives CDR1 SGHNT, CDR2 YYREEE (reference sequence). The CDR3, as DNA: TGTGCCAGCAGCTACCCCGGCGGAGGGTCGAACACTGAAGCTTTCTTT. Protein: CASSYPGGGSNTEAFF.

The CDR3 DNA is TGTGCCAGCAGTCAGACAGGGACCAGCAATCAGCCCCAGCATTTT. It encodes CASSQTGTSNQPQHF. The chain couples TRBV6-6 to TRBJ1-5; 7 nucleotides agree with TRBD1. The junction had 5 bases not matched to a gene; V was cut back by 5 bases and J by 1 base. Germline-derived CDR1 and CDR2 are MNHNY and SVGAGI (reference sequence). The CDR3 extends over 15 amino acids.